The following is a T cell receptor (beta chain) sequence with its context. CDR1 and CDR2 (germline): MDHEN, SYDVKM. The CDR3 is 12 amino acids. Trimming stripped 8 bases from V and 4 bases from J, with 11 bases between. Original data processing: Amplification of reference gene primers was used by the study to estimate nucleated cell counts. Assay: immunoSEQ multiplex PCR; the TCRdb copy retains only in-frame clones and omits some. The DNA was the basis for D and trimming; V, J and clone size are from that table. The sample lists about 340,000 clones; around four fifths were seen once. The sample comes from a study of blood T cell repertoires in COVID-19.

V gene TRBV28 combines with J gene TRBJ1-2; D is possibly TRBD1 (6 bases). This clonotype was sampled from a man between 25 and 39 years old with active or convalescent COVID-19. Sequenced material: peripheral blood. The CDR3 reads CASAQGVYGYTF. For the CDR3, the DNA is TGTGCCAGCGCACAGGGCGTCTATGGCTACACCTTC.